The clone carrying this T cell receptor (beta chain) was observed a handful of times. The data derive from a study of cytomegalovirus exposure and HLA in healthy donors. The V segment lost 1 base and the J segment 2 bases; nucleotides outside the gene matches: 6. The CDR3 spans 18 residues. Germline V gene sequence: CDR1 MNHNS, CDR2 SASEGT. The PCR contained 60 Vbeta and 13 Jbeta primers. Generated by immunoSEQ multiplex PCR, the TCRdb table keeps only in-frame clones and is missing some. The sample shows 95,000 to 110,000 clones, 70% to 85% of them seen only once. The V gene is TRBV6-1, the J gene TRBJ2-3; 13 bases are shared with TRBD2. The sequencing sample was made of PBMCs. This clonotype originated in a woman younger than 35 in good health and CMV-seropositive. CDR3: CASSEVIGLAGVTDTQYF. The CDR3 nucleotides are TGTGCCAGCAGTGAAGTAATCGGACTAGCGGGAGTCACAGATACGCAGTATTTT.